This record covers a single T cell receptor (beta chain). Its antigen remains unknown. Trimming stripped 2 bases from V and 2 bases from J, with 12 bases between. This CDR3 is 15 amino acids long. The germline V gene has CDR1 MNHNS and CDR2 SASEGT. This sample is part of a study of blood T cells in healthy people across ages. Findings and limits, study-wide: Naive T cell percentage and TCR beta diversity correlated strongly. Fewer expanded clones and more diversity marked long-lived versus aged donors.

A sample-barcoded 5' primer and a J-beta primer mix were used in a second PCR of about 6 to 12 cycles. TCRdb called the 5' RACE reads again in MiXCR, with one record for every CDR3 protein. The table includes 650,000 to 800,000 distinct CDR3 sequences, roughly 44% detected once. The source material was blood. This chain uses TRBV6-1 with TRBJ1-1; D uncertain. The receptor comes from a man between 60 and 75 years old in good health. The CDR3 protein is CASSESRTGNTEAFF. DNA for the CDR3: TGTGCCAGCAGTGAATCACGGACGGGCAACACTGAAGCTTTCTTT.